The 6 T cell receptor beta chains below were found in one sample sequenced in a study of cytomegalovirus exposure and HLA in healthy donors. Here immunoSEQ multiplex PCR was the method, and the copy in TCRdb shows in-frame clones only, minus some. The data show approximately 150,000 clones, 70% to 90% seen once. Sequenced sample: PBMCs. These receptor sequences come from a man aged 25 to 45 in good health and CMV-seropositive.

V usage is TRBV30 and J usage is TRBJ1-3, with D perhaps matching TRBD1 (6 bases). Germline CDR1 is GTSNPN and CDR2 is SVGIG (reference sequence). Trimming took off 5 bases at V and 0 bases at J, with 11 bases between the two ends. The CDR3 covers 14 residues. CDR3 DNA: TGTGCCTGGTCGAAGGGGGTCTCTGGAAACACCATATATTTT. This codes for CAWSKGVSGNTIYF.

CDR3 protein: CASSQAPSGHTYEQYF. As DNA, the CDR3 is TGCGCCAGCAGCCAAGCGCCGAGCGGCCACACCTACGAGCAGTACTTC. The chain employs TRBV4-3 and TRBJ2-7, with D possibly matching TRBD2 (5 bases). Per the germline V gene, CDR1 is LGHNA and CDR2 is YSLEER. The CDR3 sequence is 16 residues long. V lost 1 base to trimming and J lost 2 bases, with 15 bases between them.

Only a few counts were recorded for this clone. The rearrangement joins TRBV27 to TRBJ1-2, with 8 nucleotides matching TRBD1. The CDR3 has 13 residues. Germline-derived CDR1 and CDR2 are MNHEY and SMNVEV (reference sequence). V shed 8 bases and J 8 bases; nucleotides not matched to a gene: 10. The CDR3 DNA sequence: TGTGCCAGCTGCCAGGGGGCGTTGGGCGGCTACACCTTC. Amino acid sequence: CASCQGALGGYTF.

The chain combines TRBV13 with TRBJ2-5; 16 nucleotides match TRBD2. In germline, CDR1 is PRHDT, CDR2 FYEKMQ (reference sequence). V shed 4 bases and J 5 bases; nucleotides not matched to a gene: 1. This CDR3 is built from 15 residues. This CDR3 reads CASSSGLAGGETQYF. Here the CDR3 DNA reads TGTGCCAGCAGCTCGGGACTAGCGGGGGGGGAGACCCAGTACTTC.

This chain links TRBV7-2 with TRBJ1-1, with 7 bases identical to TRBD1. V shed 1 base and J 8 bases; nucleotides not matched to a gene: 10. This CDR3 has 15 residues. The germline CDR1 and CDR2 sequences are SGHTA and FQGNSA. CDR3 in amino acids: CASSLVGQTPAEAFF. For the CDR3, the DNA is TGTGCCAGCAGCTTAGTGGGACAGACCCCAGCCGAAGCTTTCTTT.

With regard to this clone: This is likely a read error, given that the CDR3 carries no conserved phenylalanine or tryptophan at its end. This sequence joins TRBV29-1 and TRBJ1-2; unclear D gene. Looked up from germline, CDR1 is SQVTM and CDR2 is ANQGSEA. Trimming cost V 3 bases and J 1 base, with 18 bases left between them. This CDR3 comprises 16 residues. The CDR3 loop is CSVERGWAGVNYGYTL. The CDR3 nucleotides read TGCAGCGTTGAGCGGGGTTGGGCAGGAGTTAACTATGGCTACACCCTC.